The 7 T cell receptor beta chains reported below all come from one sample, sequenced in a study of human T cells and chemical hapten exposure. The time point denotes: patch test 1, 2 weeks after DPC sensitization. This sample's treatment: therapeutic diphenylcyclopropenone sensitization with weekly scalp DPC. TCRdb independently ran MiXCR on the RACE reads; one entry per CDR3 protein. The sample consists of 380,000 or so distinct CDR3 sequences, more than 4.5% of them appearing once. The source material was whole blood, sampled in connection with sensitization to the hapten diphenylcyclopropenone (DPC). These receptors were collected from a woman in her fifties or sixties with alopecia areata. Some clones in this sample may be carry-over from other donors' samples.

This clonotype was detected ten times or more. J is TRBJ2-2 and V is TRBV5-6; D remains unclear. Trimming cost V 0 bases and J 0 bases, with 9 bases left between them. CDR3 length: 16 residues. The V gene's germline CDR1 is SGHDT and CDR2 YYEEEE. CDR3 protein: CASSLDGRSNTGELFF. For the CDR3, the DNA is TGTGCCAGCAGCTTGGACGGGCGTTCGAACACCGGGGAGCTGTTTTTT.

Ten or more counts support this clonotype. The rearrangement links TRBV10-3 to TRBJ2-2, with D perhaps TRBD1 (6 bases). Germline loops: CDR1 ENHRY, CDR2 SYGVKD. This CDR3 contains 11 residues. V was shortened by 10 bases and J by 5 bases, with 8 bases between the two germline ends. In DNA, the CDR3 is TGTGCCAGCAGGGGTACCGGGGAGCTGTTTTTT. It specifies CASRGTGELFF.

The table lists this clonotype with many counts. This chain uses TRBV7-8 with TRBJ1-4; TRBD1 agrees at 9 bases. The CDR3 extends over 16 amino acids. Germline CDR1 SGHVS, CDR2 FQNEAQ. Trimming at V came to 5 bases and at J to 4 bases, leaving 8 bases not matched to a gene. CDR3 coding DNA: TGTGCCAGCAGCAGACGGACAGGGGCCGGTAATGAAAAACTGTTTTTT. This codes for CASSRRTGAGNEKLFF.

The V gene is TRBV29-1, the J gene TRBJ1-1; 10 nucleotides line up with TRBD1. This CDR3 is 14 amino acids long. Trimming removed 5 bases from V and 5 bases from J; junction bases left unmatched: 8. From germline, CDR1 is SQVTM and CDR2 ANQGSEA. The DNA for the CDR3 is TGCAGCGTTCTGACAGGGGGCAGGGGAACTGAAGCTTTCTTT. As protein: CSVLTGGRGTEAFF.

The V call is TRBV10-3, the J call TRBJ2-1; D unclear. The CDR3 covers 11 residues. Germline CDR1 ENHRY, CDR2 SYGVKD. V lost 10 bases and J 5 bases, leaving 9 bases between the germline ends. CDR3 coding DNA: TGTGCCACCCGAGGAAACAATGAGCAGTTCTTC. Protein product: CATRGNNEQFF.

Ten or more counts support this clonotype. In nucleotides, the CDR3 is TGTGCCAGCAGTTGGACTAGCCCCTTGAGGGAGAACATTCAGTACTTC. Translated, it gives CASSWTSPLRENIQYF. V usage is TRBV12-3 or TRBV12-4 and J usage is TRBJ2-4; 8 nucleotides agree with TRBD2. CDR3 length equals 16 residues. V lost 4 bases to trimming and J lost 7 bases; unmatched junction nucleotides: 12.

This clonotype has ten or more counts. This chain links TRBV6-5 with TRBJ1-5; 8 bases align to TRBD1. Unmatched junction bases numbered 2, after V lost 3 bases and J lost 1 base. This CDR3 is built from 15 residues. Germline lookup yields CDR1 MNHEY and CDR2 SVGAGI. CDR3 DNA: TGTGCCAGCAGTTATGACAGGGGCAGCAATCAGCCCCAGCATTTT. Translated: CASSYDRGSNQPQHF.